This is a list of T cell receptor beta chains from one sample in a study of shared clonotypes between healthy human individuals. Measured with immunoSEQ multiplex PCR; TCRdb has only the in-frame clones, and not every one. This sample yields roughly 530,000 clones, of which about 96% are seen a single time; approximately 0.06% belongs to the top ten. Sample: naive CD4+ T cells sorted from blood. These receptors all stem from a woman under 40 in good health. Both conserved end residues are part of each CDR3. The order of the fields is D gene, J gene, V gene, CDR3 protein. D genes are given only for firm matches.

>NA|NA|TRBV30
CAWSVGVGEQYF
>TRBD2|TRBJ2-1|TRBV5-1
CASTTDGTSVYNEQFF
>TRBD1|TRBJ2-7|TRBV6-6
CASSTDRSSYEQYF
>TRBD2|TRBJ2-7|TRBV19
CASSPETSGTYEQYF
>NA|TRBJ2-2|TRBV6-1
CASSVSTGELFF
>TRBD2|TRBJ2-1|TRBV4-2
CASSQSGLAGGEQFF
>NA|TRBJ2-6|TRBV28
CASSFLQGVAGANVLTF
>NA|TRBJ1-1|TRBV18
CASSHHREGDTEAFF
>NA|TRBJ2-1|TRBV25-1
CASQPRVSYNEQFF
>NA|TRBJ1-1|TRBV5-6
CASSLSPGGGTEAFF
>NA|TRBJ2-7|TRBV7-9
CASSPTLRALGPEQYF
>NA|TRBJ1-3|TRBV28
CASSLTGGNTIYF
>NA|TRBJ1-5|TRBV6-6
CASAAYSNQPQHF
>TRBD1|TRBJ2-5|TRBV7-2
CASSRQGALVETQYF
>TRBD2|TRBJ2-7|TRBV5-4
CASSLPSGTFYEQYF
>NA|TRBJ1-1|TRBV20-1
CSADHTEAFF
>TRBD2|TRBJ2-7|TRBV19
CASRTSVGSEQYF
>TRBD1|TRBJ2-6|TRBV19
CASSISRTGVGANVLTF
>NA|TRBJ2-7|TRBV7-9
CASSLPETEQYF
>TRBD1|TRBJ2-1|TRBV9
CASSPNRGPYNEQFF
>NA|TRBJ2-7|TRBV28
CASTPPGLHEQYF
>NA|NA|TRBV4-1
CASSPGRAEAYEQYF
>NA|TRBJ2-1|TRBV5-4
CASSLRNEQFF
>TRBD2|TRBJ2-1|TRBV2
CASNLAGIHNEQFF
>TRBD1|TRBJ2-7|TRBV6-5
CASKALPGQVREQYF
>TRBD2|NA|TRBV18
CASSQGGPYEQYF
>NA|TRBJ1-1|TRBV27
CASSFRAWNTEAFF
>NA|TRBJ1-1|TRBV5-3
CASSFRVVDTEAFF
>TRBD2|TRBJ2-3|TRBV11-2
CASSPWGSGGDTQYF
>NA|TRBJ1-1|TRBV14
CASSQDWVYGAFF
>NA|TRBJ2-7|TRBV30
CAWTQGYEQYF
>NA|TRBJ2-1|TRBV7-9
CASSQTTGSGGDEQFF
>TRBD2|TRBJ2-2|TRBV5-4
CASSLGGRGTGELFF
>NA|TRBJ2-7|TRBV28
CASSLILAYEQYF
>NA|TRBJ2-1|TRBV28
CASSLLGGNEQFF
>TRBD2|TRBJ2-7|TRBV6-6
CASSSVRTSGSYEQYF
>TRBD1|TRBJ1-4|TRBV28
CASSRTGGNEKLFF
>TRBD2|TRBJ2-3|TRBV6-5
CASSYSAGGARDTQYF
>NA|TRBJ1-1|TRBV5-1
CASSLVGDTRLNTEAFF
>NA|TRBJ2-7|TRBV27
CASSSPIRGSYEQYF
>NA|TRBJ1-1|TRBV5-6
CASSPPGTANTEAFF
>NA|TRBJ2-7|TRBV6-5
CAPTAAYEQYF
>NA|TRBJ2-7|TRBV28
CASYASYEQYF
>NA|TRBJ1-5|TRBV7-9
CASSLGQISNQPQHF
>TRBD1|TRBJ1-5|TRBV28
CASSRSGGTGVGNQPQHF
>NA|TRBJ1-1|TRBV7-2
CASSLGWHTEAFF
>TRBD1|TRBJ2-1|TRBV4-1
CASSQDGTGGFGEQFF
>NA|TRBJ1-1|TRBV6-5
CASSYRPLHTEAFF
>TRBD2|TRBJ2-3|TRBV5-4
CASSSGGSGISDTQYF
>NA|TRBJ2-7|TRBV28
CASQGRSGAAYEQYF
>NA|TRBJ2-7|TRBV19
CASSIGSGNEQYF
>NA|TRBJ2-2|TRBV5-1
CASSLDVAGELFF
>NA|TRBJ2-3|TRBV10-2
CAIEDYTDTQYF
>TRBD1|TRBJ2-5|TRBV7-6
CASSLRTGRRVGETQYF
>NA|TRBJ2-5|TRBV9
CASSQGGYGETQYF
>NA|TRBJ1-2|TRBV9
CASSTTNYGYTF
>TRBD1|TRBJ1-5|TRBV28
CASSRQGVQPQHF
>NA|TRBJ2-5|TRBV5-1
CASSMEGAGGETQYF